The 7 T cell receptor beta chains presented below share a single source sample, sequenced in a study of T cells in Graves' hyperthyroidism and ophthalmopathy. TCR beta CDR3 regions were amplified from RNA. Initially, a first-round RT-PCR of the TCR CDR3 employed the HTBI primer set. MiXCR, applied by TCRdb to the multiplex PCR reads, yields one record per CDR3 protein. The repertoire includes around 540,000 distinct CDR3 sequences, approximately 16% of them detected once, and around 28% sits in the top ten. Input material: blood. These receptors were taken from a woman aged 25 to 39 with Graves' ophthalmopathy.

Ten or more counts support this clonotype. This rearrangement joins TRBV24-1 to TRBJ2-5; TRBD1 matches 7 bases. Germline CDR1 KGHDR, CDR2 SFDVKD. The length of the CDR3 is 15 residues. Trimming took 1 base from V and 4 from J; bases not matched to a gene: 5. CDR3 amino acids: CATSDFGQVGETQYF. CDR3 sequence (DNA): TGTGCCACCAGTGATTTTGGACAGGTCGGAGAGACCCAGTACTTC.

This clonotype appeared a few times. The CDR3 DNA reads as TGTGCCAGCAGCTTAGACCGGGTCCAGCCCCAGCATTTT. It specifies CASSLDRVQPQHF. The chain recombines TRBV7-8 with TRBJ1-5; D gene unclear. This CDR3 is 13 amino acids long. Germline-derived CDR1 and CDR2 are SGHVS and FQNEAQ. Trimming pared 1 base from V and 7 bases from J, leaving 8 bases between.

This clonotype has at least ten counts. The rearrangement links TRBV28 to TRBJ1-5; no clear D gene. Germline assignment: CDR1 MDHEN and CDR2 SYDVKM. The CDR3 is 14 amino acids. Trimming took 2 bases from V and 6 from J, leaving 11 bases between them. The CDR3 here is CASSLEGRFQPQHF. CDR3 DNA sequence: TGTGCCAGCAGTTTAGAGGGCAGGTTTCAGCCCCAGCATTTT. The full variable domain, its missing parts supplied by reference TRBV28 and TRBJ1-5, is DVKVTQSSRYLVKRTGEKVFLECVQDMDHENMFWYRQDPGLGLRLIYFSYDVKMKEKGDIPEGYSVSREKKERFSLILESASTNQTSMYLCASSLEGRFQPQHFGDGTRLSIL.

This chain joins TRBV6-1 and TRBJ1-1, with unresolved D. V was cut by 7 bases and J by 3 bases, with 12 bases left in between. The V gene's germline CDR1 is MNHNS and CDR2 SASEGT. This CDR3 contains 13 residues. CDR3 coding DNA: TGTGCCAGCAACCTTTTAAGGGACACTGAAGCTTTCTTT. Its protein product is CASNLLRDTEAFF.

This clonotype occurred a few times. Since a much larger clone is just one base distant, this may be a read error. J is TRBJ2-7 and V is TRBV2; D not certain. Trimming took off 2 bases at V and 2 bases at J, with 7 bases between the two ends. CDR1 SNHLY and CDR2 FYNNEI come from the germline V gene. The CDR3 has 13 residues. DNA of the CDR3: TGTGCCAGCAGTGAAAGGCCCCCCTACGAGCAGTACTTC. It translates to CASSERPPYEQYF.

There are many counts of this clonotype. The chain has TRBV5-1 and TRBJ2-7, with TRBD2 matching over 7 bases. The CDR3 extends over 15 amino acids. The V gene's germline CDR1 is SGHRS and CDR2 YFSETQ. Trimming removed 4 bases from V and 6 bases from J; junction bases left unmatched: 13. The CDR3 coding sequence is TGCGCCAGCAGCCCCGGGGGTAGCGGCGGGGGCGAGCAGTACTTC. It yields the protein CASSPGGSGGGEQYF.

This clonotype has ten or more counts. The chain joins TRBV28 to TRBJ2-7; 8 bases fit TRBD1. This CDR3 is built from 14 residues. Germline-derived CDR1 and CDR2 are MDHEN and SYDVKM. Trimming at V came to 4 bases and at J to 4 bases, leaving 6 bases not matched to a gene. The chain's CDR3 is CASSSGTGLYEQYF. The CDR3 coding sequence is TGTGCCAGCAGTTCAGGGACAGGACTATACGAGCAGTACTTC. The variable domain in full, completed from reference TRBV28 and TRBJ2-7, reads DVKVTQSSRYLVKRTGEKVFLECVQDMDHENMFWYRQDPGLGLRLIYFSYDVKMKEKGDIPEGYSVSREKKERFSLILESASTNQTSMYLCASSSGTGLYEQYFGPGTRLTVT.